These 7 T cell receptor beta chains were all obtained from the same sample, sequenced in a study of technical replicates of blood from a few donors. Clones were sequenced by immunoSEQ multiplex PCR, and TCRdb holds only the in-frame ones, with some missing. The data show some 85,000 clones, about 96% seen once. Input material: T cells isolated from PBMCs. These receptors all come from a human donor in good health.

DNA of the CDR3: TGTGCCAGCAGCCGAGGACAGGGTCGAGAGCAGTTCTTC. As protein: CASSRGQGREQFF. The chain has TRBV11-2 and TRBJ2-1; 8 nucleotides match TRBD1. Trimming cost V 5 bases and J 10 bases; bases outside gene matches: 7. CDR1 is SGHAT and CDR2 is FQNNGV in the germline V gene. The CDR3 contains 13 residues.

The gene calls are TRBV27 and TRBJ1-1; TRBD1 is a possible D gene (5 bases). The CDR3 contains 13 residues. Germline loops: CDR1 MNHEY, CDR2 SMNVEV (reference sequence). Between the trimmed V and J ends, which lost 10 bases and 0 bases, there was a span of 12 bases. CDR3: CAIAPRVNTEAFF. In DNA form, the CDR3 reads TGTGCCATCGCCCCCAGGGTGAACACTGAAGCTTTCTTT.

The chain uses TRBV15 and TRBJ2-7, with D maybe TRBD1 (6 bases). CDR1 is LNHNV, CDR2 YYDKDF, per germline (reference sequence). V lost 0 bases and J 2 bases, leaving 23 bases between the germline ends. The CDR3 consists of 19 residues. CDR3 protein: CATSRERFSVRDKPYEQYF. The CDR3 bases are TGTGCCACCAGCAGAGAACGCTTCTCAGTTCGGGACAAACCCTACGAGCAGTACTTC.

The V call is TRBV29-1, the J call TRBJ2-1; 8 bases are a match to TRBD2. Germline loops: CDR1 SQVTM, CDR2 ANQGSEA. After removal of 4 bases from V and 7 bases from J, the junction contained 21 bases not matched to a gene. The CDR3 extends over 18 amino acids. The CDR3 reads CSVAGWTSPQKGRNEQFF. The CDR3 region has the DNA TGCAGCGTTGCAGGGTGGACTAGCCCACAAAAGGGGAGGAATGAGCAGTTCTTC.

The chain links TRBV12-1 to TRBJ2-1; the table's TRBD2 call for D was not verified on the DNA. TRBV12-1 is given as a pseudogene. The CDR3 totals 16 residues. The CDR3: CASIPRRDLSYNEQFF. In DNA, the CDR3 is TGTGCCAGCATCCCTAGGCGGGACCTCTCCTACAATGAGCAGTTCTTC.

The chain combines TRBV5-1 with TRBJ2-4; 10 nucleotides line up with TRBD2. Unmatched junction bases numbered 7, after V lost 4 bases and J lost 0 bases. Germline V gene lookup returns CDR1 SGHRS and CDR2 YFSETQ. The CDR3 runs to 17 residues. CDR3 region: CASSASGRVGAKNIQYF. CDR3 nucleotides: TGCGCCAGCAGCGCAAGCGGGAGGGTGGGAGCCAAAAACATTCAGTACTTC.

The chain carries TRBV6-6 and TRBJ1-1; 7 bases are a match to TRBD1. The CDR3 is 14 residues long. Trimming at V came to 0 bases and at J to 5 bases, leaving 3 bases not matched to a gene. Germline CDR1 is MNHNY and CDR2 is SVGAGI (reference sequence). CDR3 residues: CASSYSAQGTEAFF. In DNA, the CDR3 is TGTGCCAGCAGTTACTCAGCACAGGGGACTGAAGCTTTCTTT.